Listed here are 32 T cell receptor beta chains from one sample, sequenced in a study of T cell responses to AZD1222 COVID-19 vaccine. Sequencing used immunoSEQ multiplex PCR; TCRdb keeps in-frame clones, though not all of them. The table includes 75,000 to 100,000 clones, approximately 86% detected once. Sequencing used peripheral blood, obtained on day 0 of AZD1222 vaccination. These receptors came from an adult in good health.

Note on this clone: The sample contains more than one DNA sequence encoding this CDR3. V and J are TRBV28 and TRBJ1-2; D call uncertain. Between the trimmed V and J ends, which lost 5 bases and 4 bases, there was a span of 8 bases. Per germline, CDR1 MDHEN and CDR2 SYDVKM. This CDR3 has 12 amino acids. The CDR3 coding sequence is TGTGCCAGCAGTCTTCCAGGCTATGGCTACACCTTC. This translates into CASSLPGYGYTF.

This chain connects TRBV5-1 to TRBJ2-5, with D perhaps TRBD2 (6 bases). Trimming left V 2 bases short and J 7 bases short, with 18 bases between. This CDR3 is built from 15 residues. Germline-derived CDR1 and CDR2 are SGHRS and YFSETQ. The DNA for the CDR3 is TGCGCCAGCAGCTTTGTCCCTAGCGCCCAGGGGACCCAGTACTTC. Translated, it gives CASSFVPSAQGTQYF.

The rearrangement uses TRBV6-1 and TRBJ1-5, with D uncertain. V was trimmed by 2 bases and J by 6 bases, leaving 11 bases between them. CDR3 length equals 14 residues. Per germline, CDR1 MNHNS and CDR2 SASEGT. This CDR3 reads CASSERGRTQPQHF. In DNA form, the CDR3 reads TGTGCCAGCAGTGAAAGAGGTAGGACTCAGCCCCAGCATTTT.

The chain links TRBV4-3 to TRBJ1-6; D not resolved. The CDR3 is made up of 15 amino acids. Germline V gene sequence: CDR1 LGHNA, CDR2 YSLEER. V lost 1 base and J lost 9, with 13 bases in between. CDR3 loop: CASSQGGGVISPLHF. The CDR3 nucleotides read TGCGCCAGCAGCCAAGGAGGTGGGGTTATTTCACCCCTCCACTTT.

The V and J genes are TRBV5-4 and TRBJ2-1, with a tentative D call TRBD2 (5 bases). The CDR3 contains 17 residues. The germline V gene encodes CDR1 SGHNT and CDR2 YYREEE (reference sequence). The germline V and J ends were trimmed by 0 bases and 8 bases, with 21 bases remaining between them. The CDR3 reads CASSLGGSSALGDEQFF. CDR3 DNA: TGTGCCAGCAGCTTGGGAGGGTCGAGCGCCCTAGGCGATGAGCAGTTCTTC.

The chain has TRBV7-9 and TRBJ2-4; 12 nucleotides match TRBD1. Germline CDR1 and CDR2: SEHNR and FQNEAQ (reference sequence). CDR3 length: 16 residues. The V gene end was trimmed by 5 bases and the J gene end by 5 bases; junction bases not matched to a gene: 7. The CDR3 nucleotides read TGTGCCAGCAGCCCCCCGGGACAGGGGGCGGAAAACATTCAGTACTTC. The encoded protein is CASSPPGQGAENIQYF.

This chain uses TRBV19 with TRBJ1-1; unclear D gene. This CDR3 region has 13 residues. Germline V lookup: CDR1 LNHDA, CDR2 SQIVND (reference sequence). The ends were cut back, 2 bases at V and 6 bases at J, with 10 bases in the middle. The CDR3 DNA reads TGTGCCAGTAGTATATCGATATCGGCTGAAGCTTTCTTT. It yields the protein CASSISISAEAFF.

CDR3 in amino acids: CASSALTVPSPYEQYF. In DNA form, the CDR3 reads TGTGCCAGCAGCGCTCTAACGGTCCCGTCTCCCTACGAGCAGTACTTC. The rearrangement uses TRBV7-2 and TRBJ2-7, with D unresolved. Germline assignment: CDR1 SGHTA and CDR2 FQGNSA. This CDR3 is built from 16 residues. V was shortened by 5 bases and J by 2 bases, with 19 bases between the two germline ends.

The rearrangement uses TRBV27 and TRBJ2-7; 7 positions match TRBD2. Germline CDR1 and CDR2: MNHEY and SMNVEV (reference sequence). CDR3 length: 14 residues. The trim removed 4 bases at V and 6 bases at J, leaving 9 bases unmatched. CDR3 residues: CASSYRGVSSEQYF. The CDR3 nucleotides are TGTGCCAGCAGTTACCGGGGGGTCTCTTCCGAGCAGTACTTC.

The gene calls are TRBV27 and TRBJ2-1, with TRBD2 identical over 10 bases. Per the germline V gene, CDR1 is MNHEY and CDR2 is SMNVEV (reference sequence). Germline trimming cut 5 bases from V and 3 bases from J; bases unmatched to any gene: 7. The CDR3 is 16 amino acids. CDR3 loop: CASSPTTSGYYNEQFF. In DNA form, the CDR3 reads TGTGCCAGCAGTCCAACGACTAGCGGGTACTACAATGAGCAGTTCTTC.

The J gene is TRBJ1-1, the V gene TRBV15; the match to TRBD1 covers 7 bases. The CDR3 sequence is 15 residues long. The germline V gene encodes CDR1 LNHNV and CDR2 YYDKDF (reference sequence). V trimming: 5 bases; J trimming: 3 bases; junction bases outside the gene matches: 9. Written as DNA, the CDR3 is TGTGCCACCAGCCGACATGACAGGGATTACACTGAAGCTTTCTTT. Translated, it gives CATSRHDRDYTEAFF.

This chain uses TRBV5-8 with TRBJ1-5; D perhaps matches TRBD1 (6 bases). V dropped 0 bases and J dropped 7 bases, with 14 bases sitting between them. This CDR3 is 15 amino acids long. Per germline, CDR1 SGHTS and CDR2 YDEGEE. The CDR3: CASSLEGRGLQPQHF. CDR3 nucleotide sequence: TGTGCCAGCAGCTTGGAGGGCAGGGGCCTGCAGCCCCAGCATTTT.

The chain carries TRBV6-5 and TRBJ2-7; D is perhaps TRBD1 or TRBD2 (6 bases each). The germline CDR1 and CDR2 sequences are MNHEY and SVGAGI. V lost 0 bases and J lost 3, with 15 bases in between. The length of the CDR3 is 16 residues. CDR3 bases: TGTGCCAGCAGTTACTCGGTGGGGGGCGCGTTCTACGAGCAGTACTTC. Translated: CASSYSVGGAFYEQYF.

The count of this clone is one. The chain recombines TRBV28 with TRBJ1-1; a weak D match, TRBD1 (5 bases). This CDR3 is 13 amino acids long. V dropped 7 bases and J dropped 1 base, with 10 bases sitting between them. The germline V gene encodes CDR1 MDHEN and CDR2 SYDVKM. This chain's CDR3 is CASIWGTNTEAFF. Written as DNA, the CDR3 is TGTGCCAGCATATGGGGGACGAACACTGAAGCTTTCTTT.

This clone was observed once. This chain connects TRBV5-1 to TRBJ1-3; maybe TRBD1 (5 bases). Germline lookup yields CDR1 SGHRS and CDR2 YFSETQ. V shed 0 bases and J shed 0 bases, with 10 bases lying between them. This CDR3 is 16 amino acids long. CDR3 DNA sequence: TGCGCCAGCAGCTTGGCCGGGGGAAGCTCTGGAAACACCATATATTTT. Protein: CASSLAGGSSGNTIYF.

J is TRBJ2-7 and V is TRBV15; TRBD1 aligns across 8 bases. The germline CDR1 and CDR2 sequences are LNHNV and YYDKDF (reference sequence). The ends lost 1 base at V and 4 bases at J; junction bases unmatched: 9. CDR3 size: 16 residues. The DNA of the CDR3 is TGTGCCACCAGCAGAGGGCCCACAGGGGGTTTTTACGAGCAGTACTTC. As protein: CATSRGPTGGFYEQYF.

This chain uses TRBV6-2 or TRBV6-3 with TRBJ1-1; D gene uncertain. CDR3 length equals 12 residues. CDR1 MNHEY and CDR2 SVGEGT come from the germline V gene. V was cut by 6 bases and J by 1 base, with 6 bases left in between. CDR3 loop: CASSARNTEAFF. DNA for the CDR3: TGTGCCAGCAGCGCGCGGAACACTGAAGCTTTCTTT.

The genes are TRBV7-3 and TRBJ2-1; 11 positions match TRBD1. V gave up 5 bases and J gave up 3 bases; unmatched junction bases: 6. Germline V gives CDR1 SGHTA, CDR2 FQGTGA. CDR3 size: 16 residues. In DNA, the CDR3 is TGTGCCAGCAGCGCCCGGACAGGGGGCGACTACAATGAGCAGTTCTTC. Amino acids: CASSARTGGDYNEQFF.

The chain combines TRBV5-1 with TRBJ2-2; D could derive from TRBD1 or TRBD2 (6 bases each). CDR3 length equals 18 residues. The V end lost 2 bases, the J end lost 1 base, and 18 bases lay between the germline ends. Germline CDR1 reads SGHRS; CDR2 reads YFSETQ. CDR3 sequence: CASSFTPSGEVNTGELFF. The CDR3 nucleotides read TGCGCCAGCAGCTTTACGCCTTCAGGGGAGGTGAACACCGGGGAGCTGTTTTTT.

The V gene is TRBV7-8, the J gene TRBJ1-5; no reliable D call. V lost 4 bases and J lost 1, with 17 bases in between. The CDR3 spans 17 residues. Germline V gives CDR1 SGHVS, CDR2 FQNEAQ. CDR3 sequence: CASSSIGGGGSNQPQHF. In DNA form, the CDR3 reads TGTGCCAGCAGCTCAATAGGTGGTGGTGGGAGCAATCAGCCCCAGCATTTT.

V gene TRBV19 combines with J gene TRBJ2-3; TRBD1 might be the D (6 bases). Germline V gene lookup returns CDR1 LNHDA and CDR2 SQIVND (reference sequence). There are 15 residues in the CDR3. V was pared by 1 base and J by 3 bases, with 11 bases between. The CDR3 protein is CASSIAQGPTDTQYF. The CDR3 nucleotides read TGTGCCAGTAGTATAGCTCAGGGGCCTACAGATACGCAGTATTTT.

V is TRBV7-9 and J is TRBJ2-5, with 12 bases aligning to TRBD2. Germline-derived CDR1 and CDR2 are SEHNR and FQNEAQ (reference sequence). J was trimmed by 2 bases and V by 7 bases; bases with no gene match: 5. The CDR3 spans 15 residues. The CDR3 reads CASKLLAGGQETQYF. CDR3 sequence (DNA): TGTGCCAGCAAATTGCTAGCGGGAGGGCAAGAGACCCAGTACTTC. Full variable domain (missing parts from reference TRBV7-9 and TRBJ2-5): DTGVSQNPRHKITKRGQNVTFRCDPISEHNRLYWYRQTLGQGPEFLTYFQNEAQLEKSRLLSDRFSAERPKGSFSTLEIQRTEQGDSAMYLCASKLLAGGQETQYFGPGTRLLVL.

V gene TRBV19 combines with J gene TRBJ1-5; TRBD1 is a possible D gene (5 bases). Per the germline V gene, CDR1 is LNHDA and CDR2 is SQIVND (reference sequence). The CDR3 is made up of 17 amino acids. V gave up 3 bases and J gave up 11 bases, with 26 bases separating them. For the CDR3, the DNA is TGTGCCAGTAGTATCCCGAAGAGGGGTCGAGCGGTTTGGGCCCAGCATTTT. It encodes CASSIPKRGRAVWAQHF.

The chain joins TRBV5-5 to TRBJ1-2; D remains unclear. Per the germline V gene, CDR1 is SGHKS and CDR2 is YYEKEE (reference sequence). The ends were cut back, 2 bases at V and 1 base at J, with 9 bases in the middle. There are 14 residues in the CDR3. The CDR3 sequence: CASSFSQLNYGYTF. The CDR3 DNA reads as TGTGCCAGCAGCTTCTCCCAACTTAACTATGGCTACACCTTC.

The J gene is TRBJ1-1, the V gene TRBV9, with D possibly matching TRBD1 (5 bases). The CDR3 is made up of 15 amino acids. CDR1 SGDLS and CDR2 YYNGEE come from the germline V gene. The V and J ends lost 4 bases and 1 base respectively, with 14 bases between them. The CDR3 loop reads CASSPRGRGNTEAFF. DNA of the CDR3: TGTGCCAGCAGCCCCCGCGGGAGGGGGAACACTGAAGCTTTCTTT.

This chain links TRBV27 with TRBJ1-5; D uncertain. V lost 8 bases to trimming and J lost 3 bases, with 14 bases between them. Germline V CDR1 and CDR2: MNHEY, SMNVEV (reference sequence). This CDR3 region has 14 residues. CDR3 protein: CASSNDGHNQPQHF. CDR3 nucleotide sequence: TGTGCCAGCTCAAACGACGGCCACAATCAGCCCCAGCATTTT.

This sequence joins TRBV2 and TRBJ2-7; 7 bases map to TRBD1. The CDR3 length is 14 residues. CDR1 and CDR2 (germline): SNHLY, FYNNEI. V was pared by 1 base and J by 6 bases, with 6 bases of the junction left unmatched. CDR3 in DNA: TGTGCCAGCAGTGAAGTACAGGGGAATCGCGAGCAGTACTTC. It encodes CASSEVQGNREQYF. The full variable domain, rest sourced from reference TRBV2 and TRBJ2-7, is EPEVTQTPSHQVTQMGQEVILRCVPISNHLYFYWYRQILGQKVEFLVSFYNNEISEKSEIFDDQFSVERPDGSNFTLKIRSTKLEDSAMYFCASSEVQGNREQYFGPGTRLTVT.

The chain employs TRBV6-5 and TRBJ2-1; TRBD2 might be the D (6 bases). This CDR3 region has 13 residues. Germline assignment: CDR1 MNHEY and CDR2 SVGAGI. Trimming shortened V by 6 bases and J by 5 bases, and 11 bases separated the two germline ends. The CDR3 spells CASRTRLHNEQFF. The CDR3 nucleotides are TGTGCCAGCAGGACTAGATTACACAATGAGCAGTTCTTC.

The chain carries TRBV18 and TRBJ1-5; D remains unclear. V gave up 3 bases and J gave up 3 bases, with 6 bases separating them. The CDR3 consists of 13 residues. Germline values: CDR1 KGHSH, CDR2 LQKENI. In DNA form, the CDR3 reads TGTGCCAGCTCACCGACGGTCAATCAGCCCCAGCATTTT. It specifies CASSPTVNQPQHF.

This chain uses TRBV5-4 with TRBJ2-2; D is uncertain. The CDR3 extends over 14 amino acids. Trimming removed 1 base from V and 1 base from J, with 5 bases in between. Germline V gene sequence: CDR1 SGHNT, CDR2 YYREEE (reference sequence). The CDR3 loop reads CASSLPMNTGELFF. The CDR3 coding sequence is TGTGCCAGCAGCTTGCCGATGAACACCGGGGAGCTGTTTTTT.

A few counts support this clone. This sequence joins TRBV7-9 and TRBJ2-7, with D unclear. Trimming pared 0 bases from V and 6 bases from J, leaving 12 bases between. The germline V gene encodes CDR1 SEHNR and CDR2 FQNEAQ (reference sequence). The CDR3 contains 14 residues. DNA of the CDR3: TGTGCCAGCAGCTTAGCCCTAGAAAGAAGCGAGCAGTACTTC. Translated, it gives CASSLALERSEQYF.

The V gene is TRBV18, the J gene TRBJ1-1; D not resolved. V was trimmed by 3 bases and J by 3 bases, leaving 11 bases between them. The CDR3 sequence is 14 residues long. Germline loops: CDR1 KGHSH, CDR2 LQKENI. Here the CDR3 DNA reads TGTGCCAGCTCACCGGACGAGGCTTACACTGAAGCTTTCTTT. The encoded protein is CASSPDEAYTEAFF.